These 21 T cell receptor beta chains were sequenced from one sample in a study of blood T cell repertoires in COVID-19. Clones were read by immunoSEQ multiplex PCR, and TCRdb kept only the in-frame ones, dropping some. The sample has under 150,000 clones, around 82% seen once. Sequencing was done on a sample of peripheral blood. These receptors were obtained from a woman aged 55-69 years with acute or convalescent COVID-19.

The CDR3 here is CASSQGGTEAFF. The CDR3 bases are TGTGCCAGCAGCCAAGGAGGCACTGAAGCTTTCTTT. The V gene is TRBV3-1 (or the pseudogene TRBV3-2), the J gene TRBJ1-1; D is uncertain. CDR1 LGHDT and CDR2 YNNKEL come from the germline V gene (reference sequence). V was trimmed by 1 base and J by 4 bases, leaving 4 bases between them. The CDR3 loop spans 12 amino acids.

V and J are TRBV11-2 and TRBJ1-2; tentatively, D is TRBD1 (5 bases). The V gene lost 4 bases and the J gene lost 6 bases, with 15 bases spanning the gap. CDR3 size: 14 residues. Germline CDR1 and CDR2: SGHAT and FQNNGV. The CDR3 loop reads CASSSADSEDGYTF. Written as DNA, the CDR3 is TGTGCCAGCAGCTCCGCAGACAGCGAAGATGGCTACACCTTC.

The rearrangement joins TRBV19 to TRBJ2-7; possibly TRBD2 for D (6 bases). Trimming cost V 3 bases and J 1 base, with 13 bases left between them. Germline V lookup: CDR1 LNHDA, CDR2 SQIVND (reference sequence). The CDR3 is 15 amino acids. The CDR3 DNA sequence: TGTGCCAGTAGTATGGCAGGCGGAGGGTCCTACGAGCAGTACTTC. Encoded protein: CASSMAGGGSYEQYF. The full variable domain, its missing parts supplied by reference TRBV19 and TRBJ2-7, is DGGITQSPKYLFRKEGQNVTLSCEQNLNHDAMYWYRQDPGQGLRLIYYSQIVNDFQKGDIAEGYSVSREKKESFPLTVTSAQKNPTAFYLCASSMAGGGSYEQYFGPGTRLTVT.

The chain is built from TRBV10-1 and TRBJ1-1; 7 nucleotides match TRBD1. Per germline, CDR1 WNHNN and CDR2 SYGVQD (reference sequence). V dropped 7 bases and J dropped 1; count of bases not matched to a gene: 6. The CDR3 length is 14 residues. The CDR3 DNA is TGCGCCAGCACTCCCGGGACAGCGAACACTGAAGCTTTCTTT. Amino acids: CASTPGTANTEAFF.

The chain uses TRBV9 and TRBJ2-1; D may be TRBD1 (7 bases). The V gene's germline CDR1 is SGDLS and CDR2 YYNGEE. The CDR3 runs to 17 residues. The V gene lost 4 bases and the J gene lost 0 bases, with 17 bases spanning the gap. CDR3 sequence: CASSPQGGPRSYNEQFF. In DNA, the CDR3 is TGTGCCAGCAGCCCCCAGGGGGGCCCTCGCTCCTACAATGAGCAGTTCTTC. Full variable domain (outside the CDR3, taken from reference TRBV9 and TRBJ2-1): DSGVTQTPKHLITATGQRVTLRCSPRSGDLSVYWYQQSLDQGLQFLIQYYNGEERAKGNILERFSAQQFPDLHSELNLSSLELGDSALYFCASSPQGGPRSYNEQFFGPGTRLTVL.

The rearrangement links TRBV19 to TRBJ1-5; TRBD1 aligns across 8 bases. The germline V gene encodes CDR1 LNHDA and CDR2 SQIVND (reference sequence). This CDR3 region has 15 residues. The trim removed 5 bases at V and 4 bases at J, leaving 7 bases unmatched. The chain's CDR3 is CASSWGQAKNQPQHF. The DNA of the CDR3 is TGTGCCAGTAGTTGGGGACAGGCTAAAAATCAGCCCCAGCATTTT.

The chain joins TRBV6-2 or TRBV6-3 to TRBJ1-1; no definite D call. The germline gives CDR1 MNHEY, CDR2 SVGEGT. V was shortened by 0 bases and J by 0 bases, with 11 bases between the two germline ends. This CDR3 region has 16 residues. CDR3 bases: TGTGCCAGCAGTTACTCGATTGCGTCTATGAACACTGAAGCTTTCTTT. This gives the protein CASSYSIASMNTEAFF.

This chain connects TRBV28 to TRBJ1-2; a possible D gene is TRBD1 (5 bases). From germline, CDR1 is MDHEN and CDR2 SYDVKM. This CDR3 has 14 amino acids. V lost 7 bases and J lost 6, with 18 bases in between. CDR3: CASIGGGTPNGYTF. CDR3 coding DNA: TGTGCCAGCATCGGTGGCGGGACGCCAAATGGCTACACCTTC.

The chain combines TRBV11-2 with TRBJ2-2; 9 bases fit TRBD2. Germline trimming cut 0 bases from V and 6 bases from J; bases unmatched to any gene: 11. CDR1 and CDR2 (germline): SGHAT, FQNNGV. The CDR3 length is 18 residues. The CDR3 sequence: CASSLDAMAGGEAGELFF. CDR3 nucleotides: TGTGCCAGCAGCTTAGATGCGATGGCGGGAGGGGAGGCCGGGGAGCTGTTTTTT.

This chain links TRBV29-1 with TRBJ2-7; 8 bases align to TRBD2. Germline CDR1 SQVTM, CDR2 ANQGSEA. The CDR3 extends over 14 amino acids. With V trimmed by 5 bases and J by 5 bases, 11 bases remained unmatched. The CDR3 bases are TGCAGCGTTACAAGCGGGAGAGGGAAAAACGAGCAGTACTTC. It is translated as CSVTSGRGKNEQYF.

This clone was detected a few times. This chain connects TRBV9 to TRBJ1-2; 10 positions match TRBD1. The ends lost 3 bases at V and 5 bases at J; junction bases unmatched: 19. Germline CDR1 is SGDLS and CDR2 is YYNGEE. This CDR3 is built from 19 residues. CDR3 nucleotide sequence: TGTGCCAGCAGCGCCCATAGAGCCACCCGACAGGGGGCATTGTATGGCTACACCTTC. This gives the protein CASSAHRATRQGALYGYTF. The full variable domain, its missing parts supplied by reference TRBV9 and TRBJ1-2, is DSGVTQTPKHLITATGQRVTLRCSPRSGDLSVYWYQQSLDQGLQFLIQYYNGEERAKGNILERFSAQQFPDLHSELNLSSLELGDSALYFCASSAHRATRQGALYGYTFGSGTRLTVV.

The CDR3 coding sequence is TGTGCCAGCAGCTTACCCGGGACTAGCGGGACCGGCACCGGGGAGCTGTTTTTT. It yields the protein CASSLPGTSGTGTGELFF. The chain recombines TRBV7-9 with TRBJ2-2, with TRBD2 matching over 13 bases. V trimming: 2 bases; J trimming: 4 bases; junction bases outside the gene matches: 7. This CDR3 contains 18 residues. CDR1 is SEHNR, CDR2 FQNEAQ, per germline (reference sequence).

This clone appeared a few times. The chain combines TRBV19 with TRBJ2-7; 9 bases agree with TRBD1. V trimming: 5 bases; J trimming: 7 bases; junction bases outside the gene matches: 9. The CDR3 is 14 residues long. In germline, CDR1 is LNHDA, CDR2 SQIVND (reference sequence). CDR3 nucleotides: TGTGCCAGTAGTGTGGGGACAGGGACGGGGGAGCAGTACTTC. Residues: CASSVGTGTGEQYF.

This clone was observed a handful of times. The chain carries TRBV5-4 and TRBJ1-2, with D possibly being TRBD1 (6 bases). Trimming cost V 5 bases and J 13 bases, with 18 bases left between them. Germline CDR1 SGHNT, CDR2 YYREEE (reference sequence). There are 12 residues in the CDR3. The CDR3 DNA reads as TGTGCCAGCAGGCTCGATTCGGGACACCCCACCTTC. Translating gives CASRLDSGHPTF.

CDR3 sequence reads: CASSLDVTSGSQETQYF. The CDR3 nucleotides are TGTGCCAGCAGCCTAGACGTGACTAGCGGGTCTCAAGAGACCCAGTACTTC. J is TRBJ2-5 and V is TRBV9, with TRBD2 matching over 10 bases. This CDR3 comprises 17 residues. V shed 4 bases and J 2 bases; nucleotides not matched to a gene: 11. Germline loops: CDR1 SGDLS, CDR2 YYNGEE.

This clone was picked up one time. The V and J genes are TRBV15 and TRBJ2-7; weak D call: TRBD2 (6 bases). Trimming stripped 6 bases from V and 4 bases from J, with 22 bases between. Germline values: CDR1 LNHNV, CDR2 YYDKDF (reference sequence). The CDR3 runs to 16 residues. CDR3 sequence (DNA): TGTGCCACCAGTACCCTCGAGGGGAGGTTGAAGTACGAGCAGTACTTC. Amino acid sequence: CATSTLEGRLKYEQYF.

The V gene is TRBV7-3, the J gene TRBJ2-1, with D possibly TRBD2 on 6 matching bases. The germline CDR1 and CDR2 sequences are SGHTA and FQGTGA. The CDR3 loop spans 13 amino acids. Trimming pared 5 bases from V and 7 bases from J, leaving 12 bases between. CDR3 coding DNA: TGTGCCAGCAGCCCCGGGACTTTGAATGAGCAGTTCTTC. Protein: CASSPGTLNEQFF.

This clone turned up a few times. This chain links TRBV2 with TRBJ2-3, with unresolved D. V was trimmed by 4 bases and J by 5 bases, leaving 7 bases between them. The CDR3 contains 12 residues. CDR1 and CDR2 (germline): SNHLY, FYNNEI. The CDR3 reads CASSVSGDTQYF. For the CDR3, the DNA is TGTGCCAGCAGTGTATCCGGAGATACGCAGTATTTT.

The chain couples TRBV18 to TRBJ1-2, with D possibly matching TRBD1 (5 bases). Trimming took 6 bases from V and 1 from J, leaving 15 bases between them. Germline lookup yields CDR1 KGHSH and CDR2 LQKENI. The CDR3 is made up of 15 amino acids. The CDR3 loop reads CASSPSPGLNYGYTF. The CDR3 DNA reads TGTGCCAGCTCGCCCTCTCCGGGACTTAACTATGGCTACACCTTC. Variable domain in full (rest from reference TRBV18 and TRBJ1-2): NAGVMQNPRHLVRRRGQEARLRCSPMKGHSHVYWYRQLPEEGLKFMVYLQKENIIDESGMPKERFSAEFPKEGPSILRIQQVVRGDSAAYFCASSPSPGLNYGYTFGSGTRLTVV.

This chain connects TRBV15 to TRBJ2-7, with 9 bases that match TRBD1. Germline V gene lookup returns CDR1 LNHNV and CDR2 YYDKDF (reference sequence). V trimming: 3 bases; J trimming: 5 bases; junction bases outside the gene matches: 8. The CDR3 is 15 residues long. The CDR3 coding sequence is TGTGCCACCAGCAGCCGAGACAGGGGGAAAAACGAGCAGTACTTC. This gives the protein CATSSRDRGKNEQYF. The entire variable domain, with the rest obtained from reference TRBV15 and TRBJ2-7, is as follows: DAMVIQNPRYQVTQFGKPVTLSCSQTLNHNVMYWYQQKSSQAPKLLFHYYDKDFNNEADTPDNFQSRRPNTSFCFLDIRSPGLGDTAMYLCATSSRDRGKNEQYFGPGTRLTVT.

This rearrangement joins TRBV9 to TRBJ2-1; D remains ambiguous. The germline V and J ends were trimmed by 0 bases and 7 bases, with 14 bases remaining between them. The CDR3 is made up of 15 amino acids. Germline CDR1 reads SGDLS; CDR2 reads YYNGEE. The CDR3 nucleotides are TGTGCCAGCAGCGTAGAGAGCTACGGTAATAATGAGCAGTTCTTC. Protein: CASSVESYGNNEQFF.